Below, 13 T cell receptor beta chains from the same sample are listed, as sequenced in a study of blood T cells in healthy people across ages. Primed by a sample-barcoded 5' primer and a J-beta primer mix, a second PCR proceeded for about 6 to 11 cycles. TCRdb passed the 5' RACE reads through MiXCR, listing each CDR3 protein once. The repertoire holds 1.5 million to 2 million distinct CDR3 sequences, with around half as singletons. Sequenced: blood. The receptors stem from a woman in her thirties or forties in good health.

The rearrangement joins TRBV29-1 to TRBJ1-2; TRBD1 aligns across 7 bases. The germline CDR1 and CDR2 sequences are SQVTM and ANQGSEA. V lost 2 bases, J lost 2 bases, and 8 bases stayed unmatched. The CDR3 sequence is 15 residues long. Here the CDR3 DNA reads TGCAGCGTTGAAAGAAGGGGGGACAGAAACTATGGCTACACCTTC. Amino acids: CSVERRGDRNYGYTF.

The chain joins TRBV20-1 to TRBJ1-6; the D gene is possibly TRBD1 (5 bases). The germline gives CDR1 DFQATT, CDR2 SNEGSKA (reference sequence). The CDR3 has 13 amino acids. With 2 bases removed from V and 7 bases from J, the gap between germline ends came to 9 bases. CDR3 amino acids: CSARKGVNSPLHF. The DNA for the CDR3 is TGCAGTGCTAGAAAAGGGGTCAATTCACCCCTCCACTTT.

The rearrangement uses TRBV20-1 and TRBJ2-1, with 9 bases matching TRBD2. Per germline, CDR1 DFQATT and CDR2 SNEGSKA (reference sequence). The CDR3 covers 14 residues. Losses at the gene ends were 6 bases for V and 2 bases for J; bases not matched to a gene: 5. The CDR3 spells CSAAGGNTYNEQFF. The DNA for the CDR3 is TGCAGTGCCGCGGGGGGGAACACCTACAATGAGCAGTTCTTC.

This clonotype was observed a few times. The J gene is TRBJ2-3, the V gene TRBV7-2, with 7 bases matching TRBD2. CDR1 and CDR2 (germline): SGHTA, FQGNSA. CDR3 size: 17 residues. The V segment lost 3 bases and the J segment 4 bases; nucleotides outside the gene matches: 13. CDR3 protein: CASSFSSPGLSADTQYF. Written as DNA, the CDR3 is TGTGCCAGCAGCTTCTCTAGCCCGGGACTATCTGCAGATACGCAGTATTTT.

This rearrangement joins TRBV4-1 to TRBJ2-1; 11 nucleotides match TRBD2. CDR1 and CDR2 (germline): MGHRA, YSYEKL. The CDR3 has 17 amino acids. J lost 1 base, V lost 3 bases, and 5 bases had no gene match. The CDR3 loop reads CASSQGLAVASYNEQFF. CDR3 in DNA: TGCGCCAGCAGCCAGGGACTAGCGGTAGCTTCCTACAATGAGCAGTTCTTC.

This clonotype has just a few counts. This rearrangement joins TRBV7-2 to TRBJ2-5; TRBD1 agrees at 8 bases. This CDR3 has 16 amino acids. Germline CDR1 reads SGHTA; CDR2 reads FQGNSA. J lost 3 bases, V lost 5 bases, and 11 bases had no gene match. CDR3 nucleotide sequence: TGTGCCAGCAGCCCGACCGGACAGGGTCGGAAAGAGACCCAGTACTTC. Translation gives CASSPTGQGRKETQYF.

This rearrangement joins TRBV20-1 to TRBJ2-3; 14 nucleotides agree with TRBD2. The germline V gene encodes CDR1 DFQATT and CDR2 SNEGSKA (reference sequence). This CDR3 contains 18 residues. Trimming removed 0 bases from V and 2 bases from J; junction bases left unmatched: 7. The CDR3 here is CSARDLAGLAGVTDTQYF. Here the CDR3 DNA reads TGCAGTGCTAGAGATCTAGCGGGACTAGCGGGGGTCACAGATACGCAGTATTTT.

The CDR3 nucleotides read TGTGCCAGTAGTACGGGACACCTGGACCGTTCACCCCTCCACTTT. As protein: CASSTGHLDRSPLHF. The V call is TRBV19, the J call TRBJ1-6; D may be TRBD1 (6 bases). With 4 bases removed from V and 9 bases from J, the gap between germline ends came to 16 bases. This CDR3 is built from 15 residues. Germline V gene lookup returns CDR1 LNHDA and CDR2 SQIVND (reference sequence). The full variable domain, in which reference TRBV19 and TRBJ1-6 provide the parts outside the CDR3, is DGGITQSPKYLFRKEGQNVTLSCEQNLNHDAMYWYRQDPGQGLRLIYYSQIVNDFQKGDIAEGYSVSREKKESFPLTVTSAQKNPTAFYLCASSTGHLDRSPLHFGNGTRLTVT.

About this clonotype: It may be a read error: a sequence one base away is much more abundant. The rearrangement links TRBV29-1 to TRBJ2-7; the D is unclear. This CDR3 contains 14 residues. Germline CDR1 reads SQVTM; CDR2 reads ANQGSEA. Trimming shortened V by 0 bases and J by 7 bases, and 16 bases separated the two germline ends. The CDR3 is CSVEDPYLDNEQYF. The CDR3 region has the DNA TGCAGCGTTGAAGATCCCTACCTCGACAATGAGCAGTACTTC.

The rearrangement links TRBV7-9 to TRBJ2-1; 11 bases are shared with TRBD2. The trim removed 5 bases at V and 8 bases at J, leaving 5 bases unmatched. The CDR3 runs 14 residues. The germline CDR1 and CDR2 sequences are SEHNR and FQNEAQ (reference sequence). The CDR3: CASSEGLAVDEQFF. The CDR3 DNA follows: TGTGCCAGCAGCGAGGGACTAGCGGTCGATGAGCAGTTCTTC.

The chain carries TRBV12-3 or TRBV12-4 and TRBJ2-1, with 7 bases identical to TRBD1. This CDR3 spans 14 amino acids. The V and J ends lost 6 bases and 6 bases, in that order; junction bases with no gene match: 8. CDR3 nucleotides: TGTGCCAGCAGCCCGGGACAGCCGCCCAATGAGCAGTTCTTC. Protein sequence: CASSPGQPPNEQFF.

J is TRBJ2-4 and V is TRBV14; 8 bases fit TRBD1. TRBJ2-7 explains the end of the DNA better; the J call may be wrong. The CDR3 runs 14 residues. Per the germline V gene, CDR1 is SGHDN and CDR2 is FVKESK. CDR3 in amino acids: CASSQIQGAVEQYF. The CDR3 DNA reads TGTGCCAGCAGCCAAATCCAGGGGGCTGTCGAGCAGTACTTC.

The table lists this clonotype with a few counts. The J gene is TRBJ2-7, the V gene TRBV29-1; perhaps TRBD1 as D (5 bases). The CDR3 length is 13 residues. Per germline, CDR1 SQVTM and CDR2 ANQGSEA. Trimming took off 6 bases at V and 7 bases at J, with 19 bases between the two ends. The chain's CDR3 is CSVRGRVSLEQYF. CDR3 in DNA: TGCAGCGTACGTGGCAGGGTGAGTTTGGAGCAGTACTTC.